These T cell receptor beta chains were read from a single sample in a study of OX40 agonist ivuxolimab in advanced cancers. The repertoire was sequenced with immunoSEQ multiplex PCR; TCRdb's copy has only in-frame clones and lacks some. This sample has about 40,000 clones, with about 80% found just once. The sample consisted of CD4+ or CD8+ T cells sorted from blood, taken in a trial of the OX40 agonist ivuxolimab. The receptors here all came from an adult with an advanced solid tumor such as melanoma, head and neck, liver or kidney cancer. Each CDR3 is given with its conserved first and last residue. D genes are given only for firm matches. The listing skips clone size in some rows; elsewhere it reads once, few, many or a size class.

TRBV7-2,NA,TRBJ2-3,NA,CASSSSGADTQYF,TGTGCCAGCAGCTCCAGCGGTGCAGATACGCAGTATTTT
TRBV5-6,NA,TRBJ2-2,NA,CASSLGRGPNTGELFF,TGTGCCAGCAGCCTAGGGCGGGGGCCGAACACCGGGGAGCTGTTTTTT
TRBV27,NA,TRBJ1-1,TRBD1,CASGVGTGDYGEAFF,TGTGCCAGCGGGGTCGGGACAGGGGATTACGGTGAAGCTTTCTTT
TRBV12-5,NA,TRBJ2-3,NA,CASGPSGDTQYF,TGTGCTAGTGGTCCCTCTGGAGATACGCAGTATTTT
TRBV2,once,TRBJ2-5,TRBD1,CASSGDSQETQYF,TGTGCCAGCAGTGGGGACAGTCAAGAGACCCAGTACTTC
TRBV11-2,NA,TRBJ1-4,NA,CASSLERNEKLFF,TGTGCCAGCAGCTTAGAGCGAAATGAAAAACTGTTTTTT
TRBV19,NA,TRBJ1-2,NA,CASSRFATANYGYTF,TGTGCCAGTAGTAGATTCGCAACAGCTAACTATGGCTACACCTTC
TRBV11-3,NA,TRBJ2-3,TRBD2,CASSQGLAGARNTQYF,TGTGCCAGCAGTCAGGGACTAGCGGGGGCCCGAAATACGCAGTATTTT
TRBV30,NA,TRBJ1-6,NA,CAWSQADRSYNSPLHF,TGTGCCTGGAGTCAGGCAGACCGCTCCTATAATTCACCCCTCCACTTT
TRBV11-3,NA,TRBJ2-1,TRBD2,CASSFSGGASEQFF,TGTGCCAGCAGCTTTAGCGGGGGGGCCAGTGAGCAGTTCTTC
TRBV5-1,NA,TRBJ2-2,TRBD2,CASSPGLAGGNTGELFF,TGCGCCAGCAGCCCGGGACTAGCGGGGGGGAACACCGGGGAGCTGTTTTTT
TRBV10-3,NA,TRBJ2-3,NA,CAISRRGGSTDTQYF,TGTGCCATCAGTAGGAGGGGGGGGAGCACAGATACGCAGTATTTT
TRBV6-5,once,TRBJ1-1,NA,CASSPVGLWTEAFF,TGTGCCAGCAGCCCCGTGGGGTTATGGACTGAAGCTTTCTTT
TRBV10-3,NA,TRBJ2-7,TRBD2,CATSGGPSYEQYF,TGTGCCACTAGCGGGGGCCCCTCCTACGAGCAGTACTTC
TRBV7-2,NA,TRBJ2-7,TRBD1,CASSLGTLGQGFYEQYF,TGTGCCAGCAGCTTAGGTACTCTGGGACAGGGATTCTACGAGCAGTACTTC
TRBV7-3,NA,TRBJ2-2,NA,CASSPRVNTGELFF,TGTGCCAGCAGTCCGAGGGTGAACACCGGGGAGCTGTTTTTT
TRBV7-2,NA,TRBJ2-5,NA,CASSWGPGQKTQYF,TGTGCCAGCAGCTGGGGACCTGGGCAAAAGACCCAGTACTTC
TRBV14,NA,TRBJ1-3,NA,CASSRGLQGAGNTIYF,TGTGCCAGCAGCCGCGGCTTGCAGGGTGCTGGAAACACCATATATTTT
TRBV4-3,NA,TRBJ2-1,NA,CASSQEANGEQFF,TGCGCCAGCAGCCAAGAGGCAAATGGTGAGCAGTTCTTC
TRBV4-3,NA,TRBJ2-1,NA,CASSPQEGGSQNEQFF,TGCGCCAGCAGCCCCCAAGAGGGGGGCTCGCAGAATGAGCAGTTCTTC